The entry that follows covers one T cell receptor (beta chain) sequence. No antigen is known for it. Germline V CDR1 and CDR2: MDHEN, SYDVKM. The V end was cut by 5 bases, the J end by 2 bases, with 4 bases between. The CDR3 runs to 12 residues. The data derive from a study of OX40 agonist ivuxolimab in advanced cancers. Study background: The treatment was a fully human IgG2 OX40 agonist, ivuxolimab.

Assay: immunoSEQ multiplex PCR; the TCRdb copy retains only in-frame clones and omits some. The top ten clones hold 1.2% of a sample with about 54,000 clones, 84% of them seen once. Study conclusions and caveats: Expanded peripheral T-cell antigen specificity went undetermined. In general, CD8+ T cells held more expanded clones than CD4+ did, on average.

The chain joins TRBV28 to TRBJ2-4; no clear D. This clonotype was obtained from an adult with an advanced solid tumor such as melanoma, head and neck, liver or kidney cancer. This sample comprised CD4+ or CD8+ T cells sorted from blood, obtained in a trial of the OX40 agonist ivuxolimab. CDR3 nucleotide sequence: TGTGCCAGCAGTAAACCCAAAAACATTCAGTACTTC. This gives the protein CASSKPKNIQYF.